These T cell receptor beta chains were read from a single sample in a study of T cell responses to AZD1222 COVID-19 vaccine. Sequencing used immunoSEQ multiplex PCR; TCRdb keeps in-frame clones, though not all of them. The sample shows 150,000 or so clones, about 93% of them seen only once. Sample: peripheral blood, taken on day 0 of AZD1222 vaccination. The receptors derive from an adult in good health. Each CDR3 is given with its conserved first and last residue. The D gene is left open where the match is weak. Expanded clones get a size class; other rows say once, few or many, or leave the size out.

abundance	v_gene	j_gene	d_gene	CDR3aa	CDR3nt
NA	TRBV7-2	TRBJ2-2	NA	CASEAFAGPGELFF	TGTGCCTCCGAGGCCTTTGCGGGCCCCGGGGAGCTGTTTTTT
NA	TRBV3-1/TRBV3-2	TRBJ2-4	NA	CASSHRDRIQYF	TGTGCCAGCAGCCACAGGGATCGGATTCAGTACTTC
NA	TRBV27	TRBJ1-2	NA	CASSSRQVGNGYTF	TGTGCCAGCAGTTCCCGACAGGTGGGGAATGGCTACACCTTC
NA	TRBV27	TRBJ2-1	NA	CAVVSGGIYNEQFF	TGTGCCGTGGTTAGCGGAGGCATTTACAATGAGCAGTTCTTC
NA	TRBV28	TRBJ2-1	TRBD2	CASSLRGRGTNEQFF	TGTGCCAGCAGTTTGCGCGGGAGAGGTACGAATGAGCAGTTCTTC
NA	TRBV5-1	TRBJ2-2	NA	CASSLEQTDTGELFF	TGCGCCAGCAGCTTGGAGCAGACTGACACCGGGGAGCTGTTTTTT
NA	TRBV18	TRBJ1-4	NA	CASSPGDRDREKLFF	TGTGCCAGCTCACCGGGTGACAGAGATCGAGAAAAACTGTTTTTT
NA	TRBV5-1	TRBJ2-1	TRBD2	CASSLGGTSGIYNEQFF	TGCGCCAGCAGCTTGGGCGGGACTAGCGGGATCTACAATGAGCAGTTCTTC
NA	TRBV9	TRBJ1-1	NA	CASSEQGNTEAFF	TGTGCCAGCAGCGAACAGGGGAACACTGAAGCTTTCTTT
NA	TRBV9	TRBJ2-7	NA	CASSVEGRTYEQYF	TGTGCCAGCAGCGTAGAGGGACGGACATACGAGCAGTACTTC
NA	TRBV5-1	TRBJ2-1	TRBD2	CASSSLSTSVSLGEQFF	TGCGCCAGCAGCTCTCTTAGTACTAGCGTTTCCCTCGGGGAGCAGTTCTTC
few	TRBV6-5	TRBJ2-1	TRBD2	CASSSGLEAKGEQFF	TGTGCCAGCAGCTCCGGACTAGAGGCAAAAGGGGAGCAGTTCTTC
NA	TRBV20-1	TRBJ1-1	NA	CSASWGTEAFF	TGCAGTGCTAGCTGGGGCACTGAAGCTTTCTTT
NA	TRBV10-3	TRBJ2-7	TRBD1	CAIRPGQGSYEQYF	TGTGCCATCAGACCGGGACAGGGGAGTTACGAGCAGTACTTC
NA	TRBV4-3	TRBJ2-6	NA	CASSQGGASGANVLTF	TGCGCCAGCAGCCAAGGGGGGGCCTCTGGGGCCAACGTCCTGACTTTC
NA	TRBV30	TRBJ1-6	TRBD1	CAWSRGLSSPLHF	TGTGCCTGGAGTAGGGGGCTCAGTTCACCCCTCCACTTT
NA	TRBV18	TRBJ1-1	NA	CASSPTDGTEAFF	TGTGCCAGCTCACCTACGGACGGGACTGAAGCTTTCTTT
NA	TRBV6-4	TRBJ2-6	NA	CARSPDNVLTF	TGTGCCAGGAGCCCCGACAACGTCCTGACTTTC
NA	TRBV7-9	TRBJ1-6	TRBD1	CASTSTGDNSPLHF	TGTGCCAGCACCTCGACAGGGGATAATTCACCCCTCCACTTT
NA	TRBV4-2	TRBJ2-3	NA	CASSQEVVLTDTQYF	TGTGCCAGCAGCCAAGAGGTGGTGCTCACAGATACGCAGTATTTT
NA	TRBV29-1	TRBJ1-5	NA	CSVGITSNQPQHF	TGCAGCGTGGGGATTACTAGCAATCAGCCCCAGCATTTT
NA	TRBV6-1	TRBJ1-4	NA	CASSDQGGGSWTEKLFF	TGTGCCAGCAGTGACCAGGGCGGGGGCAGTTGGACTGAAAAACTGTTTTTT
few	TRBV2	TRBJ2-1	NA	CASSEMAASSYNEQFF	TGTGCCAGCAGTGAAATGGCGGCAAGCTCCTACAATGAGCAGTTCTTC
NA	TRBV16	TRBJ2-7	NA	CASSQSRGTTYEQYF	TGTGCCAGCAGCCAATCGAGGGGCACAACCTACGAGCAGTACTTC
once	TRBV29-1	TRBJ2-7	TRBD2	CSVPVAGGFDEQYF	TGCAGCGTCCCCGTAGCGGGAGGTTTCGACGAGCAGTACTTC
NA	TRBV14	TRBJ1-1	NA	CASSDLTGPNTEAFF	TGTGCCAGCAGCGATCTGACAGGACCGAACACTGAAGCTTTCTTT
once	TRBV7-2	TRBJ2-1	NA	CASSLAGGLYNEQFF	TGTGCCAGCAGCTTAGCCGGGGGGCTCTACAATGAGCAGTTCTTC
NA	TRBV2	TRBJ2-7	TRBD1	CASSADRGSGEQYF	TGTGCCAGCAGCGCGGACAGGGGGTCTGGGGAGCAGTACTTC
NA	TRBV7-2	TRBJ2-6	NA	CASSSDGSGANVLTF	TGTGCCAGCAGCTCGGATGGCTCTGGGGCCAACGTCCTGACTTTC
NA	TRBV5-1	TRBJ2-7	NA	CASSHPLGGGEQYF	TGCGCCAGCAGCCATCCCCTCGGAGGGGGCGAGCAGTACTTC
NA	TRBV2	TRBJ2-7	TRBD1	CASKTGVDYEQYF	TGTGCCAGCAAGACAGGGGTGGATTACGAGCAGTACTTC
NA	TRBV6-6	TRBJ2-1	TRBD2	CASSRPSGGSYNEQFF	TGTGCCAGCAGTAGACCTAGCGGAGGCTCCTACAATGAGCAGTTCTTC
NA	TRBV5-1	TRBJ2-1	TRBD2	CASSFPSGTYNEQFF	TGCGCCAGCAGCTTCCCTAGCGGTACCTACAATGAGCAGTTCTTC
NA	TRBV27	TRBJ2-5	NA	CASSLRGGQETQYF	TGTGCCAGCAGTTTAAGAGGGGGCCAAGAGACCCAGTACTTC
NA	TRBV2	TRBJ1-5	NA	CASRYSNQPQHF	TGTGCCAGCCGCTATAGCAATCAGCCCCAGCATTTT
once	TRBV9	TRBJ1-2	NA	CASSVELIPHYGYTF	TGTGCCAGCAGCGTAGAGCTGATACCCCACTATGGCTACACCTTC